The T cell receptor (beta chain) under discussion was sequenced for a study of Ad26.COV2.S vaccination and SARS-CoV-2 variants. With 2 bases removed from V and 2 bases from J, the gap between germline ends came to 20 bases. Germline-derived CDR1 and CDR2 are MNHEY and SVGEGT. The CDR3 is 18 amino acids. Stated treatment: over 15 received Ad26.COV2.S at low or high dose, single or two shots; several received placebo; per-sample allocation not given. It was on day 63 after the first vaccine or placebo injection that samples were taken. Assay: immunoSEQ multiplex PCR; the TCRdb copy retains only in-frame clones and omits some. There are more than 300,000 clones in the sample; roughly 86% occur only once, and 1.5% to 2.5% lies in the top ten.

The chain couples TRBV6-2 or TRBV6-3 to TRBJ2-3; D may be TRBD1 (5 bases). The input for sequencing was peripheral blood, taken in a trial of Ad26.COV2.S vaccine versus placebo. The receptor's source is a person aged 18-65 years who received the Ad26.COV2.S COVID-19 vaccine or a placebo. The CDR3, as DNA: TGTGCCAGCAGTTACGCCGATGGGCCTAAGGGGTCCACAGATACGCAGTATTTT. Translating it yields CASSYADGPKGSTDTQYF.